This T cell receptor (beta chain) was sequenced in a study of blood T cell repertoires in COVID-19. Across the whole study: Both acute and convalescent COVID-19 samples were obtained from the United States, Italy and Spain. Sample material is recorded as cDNA or gDNA derived from T cells, B-cell-depleted T cells, or PBMCs.

This clone was seen only a few times. Using immunoSEQ multiplex PCR, the repertoire was profiled, and TCRdb retains in-frame clones only, with some absent. This table has about 87,000 clones, roughly 88% appearing once. The CDR3 extends over 14 amino acids. V trimming: 2 bases; J trimming: 4 bases; junction bases outside the gene matches: 5. Germline CDR1 is SGHDT and CDR2 is YYEEEE. Seattle's enrolled individuals joined amid active infection and were then monitored longitudinally. The V gene is TRBV5-6, the J gene TRBJ2-5; TRBD1 matches at 7 bases. The receptor was isolated from an elderly woman with COVID-19, enrolled during active disease. Sequencing input: peripheral blood. CDR3 loop: CASSFEGAGETQYF. As DNA, the CDR3 is TGTGCCAGCAGCTTCGAGGGGGCAGGAGAGACCCAGTACTTC.